The 9 T cell receptor beta chains below all came from one sample that was sequenced in a study of blood T cell repertoires in COVID-19. Produced via immunoSEQ multiplex PCR; TCRdb's table is partial and in-frame only. The sample has about 130,000 clones, about four fifths seen once. What was sequenced was peripheral blood. The receptors originated from a woman aged 60-75 years with active or convalescent COVID-19.

The chain recombines TRBV6-1 with TRBJ2-3; 14 bases are shared with TRBD2. With V trimmed by 4 bases and J by 4 bases, 7 bases remained unmatched. There are 17 residues in the CDR3. The germline CDR1 and CDR2 sequences are MNHNS and SASEGT. This chain's CDR3 is CASSGAGLAGAPDTQYF. The CDR3 DNA sequence: TGTGCCAGCAGTGGGGCGGGACTAGCGGGAGCCCCAGATACGCAGTATTTT.

The chain is built from TRBV28 and TRBJ1-2; 7 bases line up with TRBD1. This CDR3 spans 15 amino acids. Per germline, CDR1 MDHEN and CDR2 SYDVKM. With 4 bases clipped from V and 8 bases from J, the junction kept 13 bases outside the gene matches. As DNA, the CDR3 is TGTGCCAGCAGTTCGACAAGGGAAGACAGGGAGGGCTACACCTTC. Protein: CASSSTREDREGYTF.

The chain couples TRBV19 to TRBJ2-5; D perhaps matches TRBD1 (6 bases). V lost 2 bases and J 1 base, leaving 8 bases between the germline ends. The CDR3 runs 14 residues. CDR1 is LNHDA, CDR2 SQIVND, per germline (reference sequence). The CDR3 sequence: CASSISGVQETQYF. The CDR3 bases are TGTGCCAGTAGTATATCAGGGGTCCAAGAGACCCAGTACTTC.

The chain combines TRBV29-1 with TRBJ2-2, with TRBD1 as a possible D gene (6 bases). V dropped 7 bases and J dropped 1 base, with 10 bases sitting between them. In germline, CDR1 is SQVTM, CDR2 ANQGSEA. The CDR3 totals 13 residues. CDR3 bases: TGCAGCGCGCAGGGGAGGAACACCGGGGAGCTGTTTTTT. Encoded protein: CSAQGRNTGELFF.

The count of this clone is one. This chain connects TRBV24-1 to TRBJ2-3, with 14 bases lining up with TRBD2. The CDR3 is 17 residues long. CDR1 and CDR2 from the germline V gene are KGHDR and SFDVKD. With V trimmed by 2 bases and J by 4 bases, 4 bases remained unmatched. CDR3 nucleotide sequence: TGTGCCACCAGTGATTCGGGACTAGCGGGAGCGGCAGATACGCAGTATTTT. This translates into CATSDSGLAGAADTQYF.

The chain links TRBV18 to TRBJ1-1, with 7 bases lining up with TRBD1. CDR3 length: 13 residues. Germline CDR1 is KGHSH and CDR2 is LQKENI. V trimming: 6 bases; J trimming: 8 bases; junction bases outside the gene matches: 9. Written as DNA, the CDR3 is TGTGCCAGCTCGAGGGACAGCTTGGCAGAAGCTTTCTTT. Protein sequence: CASSRDSLAEAFF.

This chain uses TRBV20-1 with TRBJ2-1; D is perhaps TRBD2 (6 bases). The CDR3 contains 10 residues. Deletions cut 3 bases from V and 9 bases from J, with 6 bases between. CDR1 is DFQATT and CDR2 is SNEGSKA in the germline V gene (reference sequence). The CDR3 sequence is CSAREGEQFF. Written as DNA, the CDR3 is TGCAGTGCTAGGGAGGGTGAGCAGTTCTTC.

The gene calls are TRBV5-1 and TRBJ2-7; 8 bases align to TRBD1. This CDR3 is built from 11 residues. Germline CDR1 SGHRS, CDR2 YFSETQ. V lost 0 bases and J lost 12; bases outside the gene matches: 2. Written as DNA, the CDR3 is TGCGCCAGCAGCTTGGGGACAGGGCTGTACTTC. Protein: CASSLGTGLYF.

The table lists this clone with a few counts. The rearrangement links TRBV29-1 to TRBJ2-2; 11 positions agree with TRBD1. This CDR3 contains 14 residues. The J segment lost 7 bases and the V segment lost 4 bases, leaving 5 bases of the junction unmatched. In germline, CDR1 is SQVTM, CDR2 ANQGSEA. This CDR3 reads CSVARTGGGGELFF. CDR3 in DNA: TGCAGCGTTGCCCGGACAGGGGGCGGCGGGGAGCTGTTTTTT.